Following are 21 T cell receptor beta chains from one sample sequenced in a study of OX40 agonist ivuxolimab in advanced cancers. Clones were sequenced by immunoSEQ multiplex PCR, and TCRdb holds only the in-frame ones, with some missing. Of fewer than 35,000 clones listed, approximately 80% were seen once; the top ten hold roughly a fifth. The sample here was CD4+ or CD8+ T cells sorted from blood, taken in a trial of the OX40 agonist ivuxolimab. The receptors here all came from an adult with an advanced solid tumor such as melanoma, head and neck, liver or kidney cancer.

The chain has TRBV5-1 and TRBJ1-4; maybe TRBD1 (6 bases). The V and J ends lost 3 bases and 6 bases respectively, with 9 bases between them. Germline V gives CDR1 SGHRS, CDR2 YFSETQ. CDR3 size: 13 residues. CDR3 nucleotide sequence: TGCGCCAGCAGCTCAGGGGCTGATGAAAAACTGTTTTTT. Amino acid sequence: CASSSGADEKLFF.

This rearrangement joins TRBV7-2 to TRBJ2-7, with 8 bases fitting TRBD1. With 1 base clipped from V and 3 bases from J, the junction kept 2 bases outside the gene matches. Germline V gives CDR1 SGHTA, CDR2 FQGNSA. This CDR3 region has 14 residues. CDR3 region: CASSLETGVYEQYF. CDR3 DNA: TGTGCCAGCAGCTTAGAGACAGGGGTCTACGAGCAGTACTTC.

The V gene is TRBV19, the J gene TRBJ1-5, with a tentative D call TRBD1 (6 bases). This CDR3 has 17 residues. The V end was cut by 5 bases, the J end by 0 bases, with 17 bases between. Germline values: CDR1 LNHDA, CDR2 SQIVND (reference sequence). The CDR3 sequence: CASSPIGQTYSNQPQHF. The CDR3 DNA is TGTGCCAGTAGTCCCATAGGACAGACCTATAGCAATCAGCCCCAGCATTTT.

This clone was counted a few times. V is TRBV6-6 and J is TRBJ1-5, with 9 bases aligning to TRBD1. The ends lost 6 bases at V and 1 base at J; junction bases unmatched: 7. The CDR3 contains 16 residues. Germline-derived CDR1 and CDR2 are MNHNY and SVGAGI (reference sequence). CDR3 in amino acids: CASRRNRGLSNQPQHF. Written as DNA, the CDR3 is TGTGCCAGCAGACGAAACAGGGGGCTAAGCAATCAGCCCCAGCATTTT.

J is TRBJ2-1 and V is TRBV11-2, with no clear D. With 2 bases removed from V and 7 bases from J, the gap between germline ends came to 6 bases. The length of the CDR3 is 12 residues. Germline V gene data show CDR1 as SGHAT and CDR2 as FQNNGV. The CDR3 sequence: CASSLIGNEQFF. DNA for the CDR3: TGTGCCAGCAGCTTAATAGGGAATGAGCAGTTCTTC. Based on the CDR3 plus reference TRBV11-2 and TRBJ2-1, the full variable domain is EAGVAQSPRYKIIEKRQSVAFWCNPISGHATLYWYQQILGQGPKLLIQFQNNGVVDDSQLPKDRFSAERLKGVDSTLKIQPAKLEDSAVYLCASSLIGNEQFFGPGTRLTVL.

The chain carries TRBV9 and TRBJ2-1; TRBD2 matches at 7 bases. This CDR3 is built from 16 residues. Germline lookup yields CDR1 SGDLS and CDR2 YYNGEE. V was clipped by 0 bases and J by 2 bases; unmatched bases: 5. The CDR3 sequence: CASSVALAATYNEQFF. The CDR3 nucleotides are TGTGCCAGCAGCGTAGCTCTAGCGGCGACCTACAATGAGCAGTTCTTC.

This chain links TRBV6-6 with TRBJ2-3, with D unclear. CDR1 and CDR2 from the germline V gene are MNHNY and SVGAGI (reference sequence). The CDR3 covers 13 residues. V lost 5 bases to trimming and J lost 2 bases, with 8 bases between them. DNA of the CDR3: TGTGCCAGCAGTCTGGGTTTCACAGATACGCAGTATTTT. Its translation: CASSLGFTDTQYF.

The rearrangement links TRBV7-9 to TRBJ2-3, with D maybe TRBD1 (5 bases). CDR1 is SEHNR, CDR2 FQNEAQ, per germline (reference sequence). The CDR3 length is 15 residues. The V and J ends lost 5 bases and 4 bases respectively, with 16 bases between them. The CDR3 here is CASSHGQGMADTQYF. DNA of the CDR3: TGTGCCAGCAGCCATGGTCAGGGTATGGCAGATACGCAGTATTTT.

This chain joins TRBV18 and TRBJ1-5, with TRBD1 as a possible D gene (5 bases). This CDR3 is 14 amino acids long. Germline CDR1 reads KGHSH; CDR2 reads LQKENI. V was cut by 6 bases and J by 4 bases, with 13 bases left in between. CDR3 sequence: CASSPGLGNQPQHF. CDR3 DNA sequence: TGTGCCAGCTCCCCAGGGTTGGGGAATCAGCCCCAGCATTTT.

The rearrangement uses TRBV7-4 and TRBJ2-7, with D perhaps matching TRBD2 (6 bases). V lost 2 bases, J lost 5 bases, and 16 bases lay in between. Germline V CDR1 and CDR2: SGHVT, SQSDAQ. CDR3 length: 15 residues. CDR3 DNA: TGTGCCAGCAGCTTAAATGGAGGGGACGGGGACGAGCAGTACTTC. This encodes CASSLNGGDGDEQYF.

The V call is TRBV7-3, the J call TRBJ2-7; 9 bases map to TRBD2. Germline V gene sequence: CDR1 SGHTA, CDR2 FQGTGA. J was trimmed by 7 bases and V by 6 bases; bases with no gene match: 7. The CDR3 spans 13 residues. CDR3 in amino acids: CASSAGGRREQYF. CDR3 sequence (DNA): TGTGCCAGCAGTGCGGGAGGGCGGAGGGAGCAGTACTTC. The entire variable domain, with the rest obtained from reference TRBV7-3 and TRBJ2-7, is as follows: GAGVSQTPSNKVTEKGKYVELRCDPISGHTALYWYRQSLGQGPEFLIYFQGTGAADDSGLPNDRFFAVRPEGSVSTLKIQRTERGDSAVYLCASSAGGRREQYFGPGTRLTVT.

V gene TRBV5-1 combines with J gene TRBJ1-4, with no clear D. The V gene lost 3 bases and the J gene lost 7 bases, with 16 bases spanning the gap. In germline, CDR1 is SGHRS, CDR2 YFSETQ. There are 15 residues in the CDR3. CDR3 protein: CASSYKGSLLEKLFF. CDR3 sequence (DNA): TGCGCCAGCAGCTACAAAGGGTCTCTTCTTGAAAAACTGTTTTTT.

The rearrangement uses TRBV5-1 and TRBJ2-2; unclear D gene. CDR3 length equals 13 residues. Trimming left V 5 bases short and J 0 bases short, with 5 bases between. The V gene's germline CDR1 is SGHRS and CDR2 YFSETQ. In DNA, the CDR3 is TGCGCCAGCAGACTCACGAACACCGGGGAGCTGTTTTTT. It is translated as CASRLTNTGELFF. Complete variable domain (other parts from reference TRBV5-1 and TRBJ2-2): KAGVTQTPRYLIKTRGQQVTLSCSPISGHRSVSWYQQTPGQGLQFLFEYFSETQRNKGNFPGRFSGRQFSNSRSEMNVSTLELGDSALYLCASRLTNTGELFFGEGSRLTVL.

V is TRBV2 and J is TRBJ2-3, with D possibly TRBD1 on 6 matching bases. This CDR3 comprises 13 residues. Trimming cost V 7 bases and J 6 bases, with 14 bases left between them. Germline values: CDR1 SNHLY, CDR2 FYNNEI. CDR3 in amino acids: CASNSRGGDTQYF. In DNA, the CDR3 is TGTGCCAGCAATTCCAGGGGCGGTGATACGCAGTATTTT.

A note on this clone: Distinct nucleotide sequences in the sample also encode this CDR3. The rearrangement links TRBV4-1 to TRBJ1-2; D gene uncertain. V gave up 1 base and J gave up 8 bases, with 11 bases separating them. This CDR3 is built from 13 residues. Germline lookup yields CDR1 MGHRA and CDR2 YSYEKL. The CDR3 coding sequence is TGCGCCAGCAGCCAAGGGGTGGGTGACGGCTACACCTTC. Translating it yields CASSQGVGDGYTF.

The rearrangement uses TRBV7-9 and TRBJ2-5; 11 bases agree with TRBD1. V lost 3 bases to trimming and J lost 4 bases; unmatched junction nucleotides: 1. Germline V gene data show CDR1 as SEHNR and CDR2 as FQNEAQ (reference sequence). This CDR3 has 14 amino acids. The CDR3 region has the DNA TGTGCCAGCAGCTTGGGGACAGGGGGAGAGACCCAGTACTTC. Encoded protein: CASSLGTGGETQYF.

This chain connects TRBV5-1 to TRBJ1-1; TRBD1 aligns across 7 bases. This CDR3 is built from 14 residues. Germline V CDR1 and CDR2: SGHRS, YFSETQ. J lost 1 base, V lost 3 bases, and 3 bases had no gene match. As DNA, the CDR3 is TGCGCCAGCAGCTCGGGACAGCCGAACACTGAAGCTTTCTTT. Translated, it gives CASSSGQPNTEAFF.

This clone came up once. The chain carries TRBV28 and TRBJ1-1; no clear D gene. V was clipped by 6 bases and J by 4 bases, with 9 bases between them. CDR3 length: 12 amino acids. Germline values: CDR1 MDHEN, CDR2 SYDVKM. The CDR3 DNA reads as TGTGCCAGCAGGCAGGAGGGCACTGAAGCTTTCTTT. This encodes CASRQEGTEAFF.

The rearrangement uses TRBV2 and TRBJ1-3, with D maybe TRBD1 (6 bases). This CDR3 is built from 15 residues. Germline CDR1 reads SNHLY; CDR2 reads FYNNEI. V was pared by 7 bases and J by 6 bases, with 19 bases between. CDR3 sequence reads: CASKGGQHSSNTIYF. In DNA form, the CDR3 reads TGTGCCAGCAAGGGGGGACAACACTCTTCAAACACCATATATTTT.

V is TRBV29-1 and J is TRBJ1-2; D is possibly TRBD1 (6 bases). The CDR3 contains 13 residues. Germline V gives CDR1 SQVTM, CDR2 ANQGSEA. V was pared by 2 bases and J by 7 bases, with 14 bases between. In nucleotides, the CDR3 is TGCAGCGTTGAACCGGGGGCGCGAAGTGGCTACACCTTC. Translation gives CSVEPGARSGYTF.

Regarding this clone: Mismatch with germline at one junction end may stem from a read error. The gene calls are TRBV6-5 and TRBJ2-7, with D perhaps matching TRBD2 (6 bases). CDR1 and CDR2 from the germline V gene are MNHEY and SVGAGI. The CDR3 has 15 amino acids. The CDR3: CASSSEDGSSYEQCF. The CDR3, as DNA: TGTGCCAGCAGTTCAGAGGACGGGAGCTCCTACGAGCAGTGCTTC.